The rows below give T cell receptor beta chains drawn from one sample of a study of T cell responses to AZD1222 COVID-19 vaccine. Data came from immunoSEQ multiplex PCR; TCRdb stores just in-frame clones and leaves some out. The sample includes about 80,000 clones, around 90% of them seen just once. The specimen was peripheral blood, collected on day 0 of AZD1222 vaccination. The receptors come from an adult in good health. Both conserved end residues are part of each CDR3. D genes are given only for firm matches. Not all rows give a size; the values are once, few, many and, for expanded clones, a class.

d_gene: .
abundance: .
j_gene: TRBJ2-1
v_gene: TRBV5-1
CDR3aa: CASSLGRTHPSEQFF
CDR3nt: TGCGCCAGCAGCTTAGGGAGGACGCATCCCAGCGAGCAGTTCTTC

d_gene: .
abundance: .
j_gene: TRBJ2-7
v_gene: TRBV7-9
CDR3aa: CASSLGLEQYF
CDR3nt: TGTGCCAGCAGCTTAGGTCTCGAGCAGTACTTC

d_gene: TRBD1
abundance: .
j_gene: TRBJ2-5
v_gene: TRBV7-9
CDR3aa: CASTLPDRGQETQYF
CDR3nt: TGTGCCAGCACCCTCCCCGACAGGGGCCAAGAGACCCAGTACTTC

d_gene: .
abundance: .
j_gene: TRBJ2-6
v_gene: TRBV25-1
CDR3aa: CASRRGGTNVLTF
CDR3nt: TGTGCCAGCAGAAGGGGGGGCACCAACGTCCTGACTTTC

d_gene: .
abundance: .
j_gene: TRBJ1-2
v_gene: TRBV15
CDR3aa: CATSISEFYGYTF
CDR3nt: TGTGCCACCAGCATCTCAGAGTTCTATGGCTACACCTTC

d_gene: .
abundance: .
j_gene: TRBJ2-3
v_gene: TRBV28
CDR3aa: CASIKGGMTIQTDTQYF
CDR3nt: TGTGCCAGCATTAAGGGTGGAATGACAATTCAAACAGATACGCAGTATTTT

d_gene: TRBD1
abundance: .
j_gene: TRBJ1-1
v_gene: TRBV10-3
CDR3aa: CAISTTFVSGTGYLTEAFF
CDR3nt: TGTGCCATCAGTACGACTTTCGTTTCCGGGACAGGGTACCTCACTGAAGCTTTCTTT

d_gene: .
abundance: once
j_gene: TRBJ2-1
v_gene: TRBV27
CDR3aa: CASLNNGNEQFF
CDR3nt: TGTGCCAGTCTCAATAACGGGAATGAGCAGTTCTTC

d_gene: .
abundance: .
j_gene: TRBJ2-3
v_gene: TRBV6-4
CDR3aa: CASSDLGPRDLSGTDTQYF
CDR3nt: TGTGCCAGCAGTGACTTGGGCCCACGGGACCTTTCGGGCACAGATACGCAGTATTTT

d_gene: .
abundance: .
j_gene: TRBJ1-1
v_gene: TRBV6-5
CDR3aa: CASEGRAEAFF
CDR3nt: TGTGCCAGCGAGGGAAGGGCTGAAGCTTTCTTT

d_gene: TRBD2
abundance: once
j_gene: TRBJ2-1
v_gene: TRBV5-1
CDR3aa: CASSAQRGDYNEQFF
CDR3nt: TGCGCCAGCAGCGCCCAGCGGGGGGACTACAATGAGCAGTTCTTC

d_gene: TRBD1
abundance: .
j_gene: TRBJ1-2
v_gene: TRBV13
CDR3aa: CASSPDRGHGYTF
CDR3nt: TGTGCCAGCAGCCCAGACAGGGGCCATGGCTACACCTTC

d_gene: TRBD1
abundance: .
j_gene: TRBJ1-2
v_gene: TRBV6-1
CDR3aa: CASSVRQGRSLNYGYTF
CDR3nt: TGTGCCAGCAGTGTTCGACAGGGGCGATCCCTTAACTATGGCTACACCTTC

d_gene: .
abundance: .
j_gene: TRBJ1-2
v_gene: TRBV7-2
CDR3aa: CASSQGRVRGYTF
CDR3nt: TGTGCCAGCAGCCAAGGCAGGGTTCGTGGCTACACCTTC

d_gene: .
abundance: .
j_gene: TRBJ2-2
v_gene: TRBV30
CDR3aa: CAWSVQDTGELFF
CDR3nt: TGTGCCTGGAGTGTTCAGGACACCGGGGAGCTGTTTTTT

d_gene: TRBD1
abundance: .
j_gene: TRBJ1-4
v_gene: TRBV7-9
CDR3aa: CASRTTGTNEKLFF
CDR3nt: TGTGCCAGCAGGACGACAGGGACTAATGAAAAACTGTTTTTT

d_gene: .
abundance: .
j_gene: TRBJ1-3
v_gene: TRBV30
CDR3aa: CAWSVTGLLDSGNTIYF
CDR3nt: TGTGCCTGGAGTGTAACGGGACTCCTCGACTCTGGAAACACCATATATTTT

d_gene: TRBD2
abundance: .
j_gene: TRBJ2-2
v_gene: TRBV10-3
CDR3aa: CAISDGTTLDTGELFF
CDR3nt: TGTGCCATCAGTGACGGGACTACTCTGGACACCGGGGAGCTGTTTTTT

d_gene: TRBD2
abundance: .
j_gene: TRBJ2-7
v_gene: TRBV5-4
CDR3aa: CASSVSGGSSYEQYF
CDR3nt: TGTGCCAGCAGCGTAAGCGGGGGCAGCTCCTACGAGCAGTACTTC

d_gene: .
abundance: .
j_gene: TRBJ1-4
v_gene: TRBV10-1
CDR3aa: CASSAVIGEKLFF
CDR3nt: TGCGCCAGCAGTGCGGTAATTGGGGAAAAACTGTTTTTT

d_gene: .
abundance: few
j_gene: TRBJ1-1
v_gene: TRBV29-1
CDR3aa: CSARYRVTEAFF
CDR3nt: TGCAGCGCCAGGTACAGGGTCACTGAAGCTTTCTTT

d_gene: .
abundance: .
j_gene: TRBJ1-5
v_gene: TRBV6-1
CDR3aa: CASSESGNSNQPQHF
CDR3nt: TGTGCCAGCAGTGAGTCGGGAAACAGCAATCAGCCCCAGCATTTT